This TCR beta chain derives from a study of shared clonotypes between healthy human individuals. Study-wide results and caveats: On the whole, naive subsets had larger estimated richness than memory subsets had.

The authors' processing: Junction-only sequences produced by ImmunoSEQ had no quality scores, so filtering differed. Using immunoSEQ multiplex PCR, the repertoire was profiled, and TCRdb retains in-frame clones only, with some absent. V and J calls and clone size are as listed in that table; D and trimming were resolved from the DNA. This table holds roughly 2,500,000 clones, 80% to 95% found once. In the case of this clone: No antigen is known for it.

The length of the CDR3 is 15 residues. Germline values: CDR1 PRHDT, CDR2 FYEKMQ (reference sequence). V was cut by 3 bases and J by 0 bases, with 8 bases left in between. Healthy HIV-negative adults with no recent acute infections or vaccinations were recruited as donors. The receptor was derived from a man aged 18 to 29 in good health. Some clones in this sample may be carry-over from other donors' samples. Sequenced sample: naive CD4+ T cells from PBMCs. Indicated subset: CD45RA+ positively selected. The chain joins TRBV13 to TRBJ2-2; D unclear. The CDR3 loop is CASSFGRPNTGELFF. CDR3 nucleotides: TGTGCCAGCAGCTTTGGACGGCCGAACACCGGGGAGCTGTTTTTT. Together with reference TRBV13 and TRBJ2-2, the CDR3 gives the full variable domain: AAGVIQSPRHLIKEKRETATLKCYPIPRHDTVYWYQQGPGQDPQFLISFYEKMQSDKGSIPDRFSAQQFSDYHSELNMSSLELGDSALYFCASSFGRPNTGELFFGEGSRLTVL.